These 8 T cell receptor beta chains were sequenced from one sample in a study of T cells in Graves' hyperthyroidism and ophthalmopathy. RNA transcripts yielded amplified TCR beta CDR3 regions. Researchers ran a first-round RT-PCR on the TCR CDR3 using the HTBI primer set. TCRdb redid the calling of the multiplex PCR reads with MiXCR, one entry per CDR3 protein. The data hold 300,000 to 400,000 distinct CDR3 sequences, with 15% to 20% observed a single time. Specimen: blood. The receptors were gathered from a woman in her fifties or sixties with Graves' hyperthyroidism.

As for this clonotype: This clone may be a read error of a much larger clone one base away. The chain joins TRBV2 to TRBJ2-7; perhaps TRBD2 as D (6 bases). Germline CDR1 and CDR2: SNHLY and FYNNEI. Trimming took 3 bases from V and 7 from J, leaving 19 bases between them. CDR3 length: 15 residues. The CDR3 DNA follows: TGTGCCAGCAGTGATGATAACGGGAGATCGGGGGAGCAGTACTTC. Translating it yields CASSDDNGRSGEQYF.

This clonotype has a count of ten or more. V gene TRBV5-4 combines with J gene TRBJ2-5, with 12 bases matching TRBD2. CDR1 SGHNT and CDR2 YYREEE come from the germline V gene (reference sequence). The CDR3 length is 16 residues. J lost 0 bases, V lost 4 bases, and 4 bases had no gene match. CDR3 DNA: TGTGCCAGCAGCCTGGGACTAGCGGGCAACCAAGAGACCCAGTACTTC. This gives the protein CASSLGLAGNQETQYF.

This chain links TRBV6-1 with TRBJ1-2; D ambiguous. The CDR3 totals 14 residues. Germline V CDR1 and CDR2: MNHNS, SASEGT. V lost 0 bases, J lost 7 bases, and 12 bases lay in between. The CDR3 reads CASSEAYSLPGYTF. DNA of the CDR3: TGTGCCAGCAGTGAAGCCTACAGCTTACCTGGCTACACCTTC.

In this sample, this clonotype turned up many times. The chain is built from TRBV20-1 and TRBJ2-1; 10 bases are shared with TRBD2. The length of the CDR3 is 14 residues. Trimming cost V 3 bases and J 4 bases; bases outside gene matches: 3. Germline values: CDR1 DFQATT, CDR2 SNEGSKA (reference sequence). CDR3 bases: TGCAGTGCTAGTAGCGGGGGGAATTACAATGAGCAGTTCTTC. Amino acids: CSASSGGNYNEQFF.

This clonotype showed up many times. V gene TRBV29-1 combines with J gene TRBJ1-5; 7 nucleotides line up with TRBD1. Unmatched junction bases numbered 11, after V lost 7 bases and J lost 2 bases. Germline-derived CDR1 and CDR2 are SQVTM and ANQGSEA. This CDR3 is 15 amino acids long. The CDR3 DNA sequence: TGCAGCGCCATAACCACAGGGGACGGCAATCAGCCCCAGCATTTT. Protein sequence: CSAITTGDGNQPQHF.

This clonotype has more than one count but fewer than ten. The chain uses TRBV27 and TRBJ1-4; tentatively, D is TRBD1 (5 bases). The V gene lost 7 bases and the J gene lost 0 bases, with 9 bases spanning the gap. This CDR3 comprises 14 residues. CDR1 and CDR2 (germline): MNHEY, SMNVEV (reference sequence). CDR3 nucleotide sequence: TGTGCCAGCAAGCTAGGGGCAACTAATGAAAAACTGTTTTTT. Its translation: CASKLGATNEKLFF.

This clonotype was detected only a few times. This chain uses TRBV19 with TRBJ2-1, with unresolved D. Looked up from germline, CDR1 is LNHDA and CDR2 is SQIVND (reference sequence). The CDR3 is made up of 12 amino acids. Trimming cost V 1 base and J 8 bases, with 6 bases left between them. The CDR3 DNA is TGTGCCAGTAGTATAGGGAATGATGAGCAGTTCTTC. This encodes CASSIGNDEQFF.

A few counts support this clonotype. The J gene is TRBJ1-5, the V gene TRBV19, with D hard to call. CDR3 length equals 13 residues. Germline V CDR1 and CDR2: LNHDA, SQIVND (reference sequence). Trimming left V 5 bases short and J 5 bases short, with 10 bases between. This chain's CDR3 is CASSDQRDQPQHF. The CDR3 region has the DNA TGTGCCAGTAGTGACCAGAGGGATCAGCCCCAGCATTTT.